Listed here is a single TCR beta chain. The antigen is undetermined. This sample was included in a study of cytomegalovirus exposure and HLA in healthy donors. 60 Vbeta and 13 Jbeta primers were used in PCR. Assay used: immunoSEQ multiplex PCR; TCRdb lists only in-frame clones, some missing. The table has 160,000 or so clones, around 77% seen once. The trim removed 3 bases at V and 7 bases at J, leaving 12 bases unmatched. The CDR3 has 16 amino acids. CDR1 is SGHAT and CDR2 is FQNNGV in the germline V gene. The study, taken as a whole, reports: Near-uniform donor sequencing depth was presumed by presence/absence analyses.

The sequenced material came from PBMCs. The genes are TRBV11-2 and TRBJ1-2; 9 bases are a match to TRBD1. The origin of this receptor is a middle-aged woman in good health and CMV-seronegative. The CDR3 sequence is CASSFLGIGQGSGYTF. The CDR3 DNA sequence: TGTGCCAGCAGCTTTTTGGGAATAGGACAGGGGAGTGGCTACACCTTC.